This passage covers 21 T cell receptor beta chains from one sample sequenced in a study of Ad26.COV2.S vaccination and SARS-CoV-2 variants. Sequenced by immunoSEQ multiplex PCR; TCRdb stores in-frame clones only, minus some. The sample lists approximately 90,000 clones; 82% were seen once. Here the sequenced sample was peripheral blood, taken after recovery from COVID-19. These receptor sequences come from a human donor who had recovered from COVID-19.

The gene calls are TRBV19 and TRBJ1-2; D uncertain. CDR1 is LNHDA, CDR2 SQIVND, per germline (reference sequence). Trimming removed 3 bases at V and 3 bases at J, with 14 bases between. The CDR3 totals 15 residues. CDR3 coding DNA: TGTGCCAGTAGTATTTTCCGGCCTTCTCACTATGGCTACACCTTC. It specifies CASSIFRPSHYGYTF.

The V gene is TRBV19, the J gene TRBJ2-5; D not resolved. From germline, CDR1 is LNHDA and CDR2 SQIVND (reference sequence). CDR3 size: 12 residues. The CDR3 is CASGPAEETQYF. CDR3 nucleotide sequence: TGTGCGTCCGGACCAGCAGAAGAGACCCAGTACTTC. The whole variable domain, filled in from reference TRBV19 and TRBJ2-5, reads DGGITQSPKYLFRKEGQNVTLSCEQNLNHDAMYWYRQDPGQGLRLIYYSQIVNDFQKGDIAEGYSVSREKKESFPLTVTSAQKNPTAFYLCASGPAEETQYFGPGTRLLVL.

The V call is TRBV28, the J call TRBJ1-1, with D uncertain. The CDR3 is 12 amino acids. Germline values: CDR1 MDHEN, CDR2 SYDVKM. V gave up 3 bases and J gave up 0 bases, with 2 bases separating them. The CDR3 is CASSFMNTEAFF. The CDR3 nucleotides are TGTGCCAGCAGTTTCATGAACACTGAAGCTTTCTTT.

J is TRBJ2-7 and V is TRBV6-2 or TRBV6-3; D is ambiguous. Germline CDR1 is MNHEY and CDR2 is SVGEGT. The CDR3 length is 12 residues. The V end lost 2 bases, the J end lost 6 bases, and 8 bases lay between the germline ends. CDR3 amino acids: CASSYGGPEQYF. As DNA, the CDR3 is TGTGCCAGCAGTTACGGTGGGCCCGAGCAGTACTTC.

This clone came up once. CDR3: CASIGEGSTEAFF. The DNA for the CDR3 is TGTGCCAGTATCGGAGAGGGGAGCACTGAAGCTTTCTTT. The chain carries TRBV19 and TRBJ1-1; tentatively, D is TRBD1 (5 bases). With 7 bases removed from V and 4 bases from J, the gap between germline ends came to 13 bases. Germline V lookup: CDR1 LNHDA, CDR2 SQIVND (reference sequence). The CDR3 has 13 residues. Full variable domain (rest looked up from reference TRBV19 and TRBJ1-1): DGGITQSPKYLFRKEGQNVTLSCEQNLNHDAMYWYRQDPGQGLRLIYYSQIVNDFQKGDIAEGYSVSREKKESFPLTVTSAQKNPTAFYLCASIGEGSTEAFFGQGTRLTVV.

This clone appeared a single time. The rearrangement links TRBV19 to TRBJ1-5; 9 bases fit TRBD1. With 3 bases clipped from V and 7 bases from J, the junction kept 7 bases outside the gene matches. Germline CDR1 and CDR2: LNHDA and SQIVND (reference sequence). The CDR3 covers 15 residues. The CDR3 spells CASSISGTGNQPQHF. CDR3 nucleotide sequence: TGTGCCAGTAGTATTTCGGGGACAGGGAACCAGCCCCAGCATTTT.

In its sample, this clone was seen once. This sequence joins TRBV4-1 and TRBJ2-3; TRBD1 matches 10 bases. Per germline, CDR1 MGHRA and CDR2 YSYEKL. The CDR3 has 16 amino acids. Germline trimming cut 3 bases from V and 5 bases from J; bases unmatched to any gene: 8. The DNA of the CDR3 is TGCGCCAGCAGCCATCCCCGGGACAGGGGAGAAGATACGCAGTATTTT. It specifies CASSHPRDRGEDTQYF.

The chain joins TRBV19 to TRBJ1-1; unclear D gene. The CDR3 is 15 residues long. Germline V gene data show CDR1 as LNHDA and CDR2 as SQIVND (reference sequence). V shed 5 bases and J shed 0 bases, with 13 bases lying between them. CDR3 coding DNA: TGTGCCAGTAGTCGCCGGCCGGGCATGAACACTGAAGCTTTCTTT. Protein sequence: CASSRRPGMNTEAFF.

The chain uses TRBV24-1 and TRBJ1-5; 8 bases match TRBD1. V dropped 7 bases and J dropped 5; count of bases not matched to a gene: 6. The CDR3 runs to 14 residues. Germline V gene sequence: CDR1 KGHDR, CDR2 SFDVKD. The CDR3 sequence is CATRADRDDQPQHF. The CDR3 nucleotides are TGTGCCACCAGGGCGGACAGGGATGATCAGCCCCAGCATTTT.

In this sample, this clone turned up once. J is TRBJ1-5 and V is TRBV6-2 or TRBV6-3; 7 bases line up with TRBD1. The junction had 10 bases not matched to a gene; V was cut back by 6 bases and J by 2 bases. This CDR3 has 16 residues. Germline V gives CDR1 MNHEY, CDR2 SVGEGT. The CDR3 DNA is TGTGCCAGCAGCCATACACAGGGGAGTGGCAATCAGCCCCAGCATTTT. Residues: CASSHTQGSGNQPQHF.

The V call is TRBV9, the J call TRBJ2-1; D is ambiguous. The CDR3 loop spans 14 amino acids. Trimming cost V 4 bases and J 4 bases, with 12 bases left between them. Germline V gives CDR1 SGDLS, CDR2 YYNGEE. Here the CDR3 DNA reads TGTGCCAGCAGCCCAAATATCGGGTACAATGAGCAGTTCTTC. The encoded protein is CASSPNIGYNEQFF.

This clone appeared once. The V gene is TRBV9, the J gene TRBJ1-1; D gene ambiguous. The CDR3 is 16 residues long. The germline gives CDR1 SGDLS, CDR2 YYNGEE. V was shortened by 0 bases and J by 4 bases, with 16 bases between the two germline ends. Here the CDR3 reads CASSVVLIGVGTEAFF. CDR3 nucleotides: TGTGCCAGCAGCGTAGTTCTCATCGGGGTCGGCACTGAAGCTTTCTTT.

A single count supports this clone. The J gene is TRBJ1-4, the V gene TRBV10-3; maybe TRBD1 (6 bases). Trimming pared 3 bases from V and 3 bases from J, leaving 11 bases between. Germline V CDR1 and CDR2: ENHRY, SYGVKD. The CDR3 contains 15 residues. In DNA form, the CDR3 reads TGTGCCATCAGTGATAGCAACAGGGCTAATGAAAAACTGTTTTTT. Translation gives CAISDSNRANEKLFF.

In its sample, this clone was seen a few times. CDR3 DNA: TGTGCCAGCAGTTTTAGGGGACAGGGCGGGGGTGAAAAACTGTTTTTT. This gives the protein CASSFRGQGGGEKLFF. The chain uses TRBV28 and TRBJ1-4; TRBD1 matches at 9 bases. The J segment lost 7 bases and the V segment lost 3 bases, leaving 9 bases of the junction unmatched. The CDR3 is made up of 16 amino acids. In germline, CDR1 is MDHEN, CDR2 SYDVKM.

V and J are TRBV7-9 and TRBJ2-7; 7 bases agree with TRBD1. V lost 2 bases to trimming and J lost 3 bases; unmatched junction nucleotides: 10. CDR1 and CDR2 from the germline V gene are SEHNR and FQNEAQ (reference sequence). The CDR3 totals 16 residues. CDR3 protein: CASSLSGTEFFYEQYF. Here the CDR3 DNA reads TGTGCCAGCAGCTTAAGTGGGACAGAATTTTTCTACGAGCAGTACTTC.

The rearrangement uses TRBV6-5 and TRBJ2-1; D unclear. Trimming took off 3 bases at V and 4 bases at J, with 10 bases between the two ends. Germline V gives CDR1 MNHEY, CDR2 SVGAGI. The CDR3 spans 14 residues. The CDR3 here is CASSYTDQYNEQFF. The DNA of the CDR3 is TGTGCCAGCAGTTATACCGACCAATACAATGAGCAGTTCTTC.

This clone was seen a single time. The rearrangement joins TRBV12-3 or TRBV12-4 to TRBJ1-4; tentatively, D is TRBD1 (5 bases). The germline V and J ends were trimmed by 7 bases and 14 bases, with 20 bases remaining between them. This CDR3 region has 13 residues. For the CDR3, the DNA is TGTGCCAGCACTGGTGGGGGGGGAACGTCGCTGTTTTTT. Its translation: CASTGGGGTSLFF.

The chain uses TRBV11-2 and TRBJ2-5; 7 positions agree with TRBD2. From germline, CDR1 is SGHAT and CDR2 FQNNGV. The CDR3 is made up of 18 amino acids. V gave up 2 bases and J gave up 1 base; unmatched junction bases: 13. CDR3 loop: CASSLRDARGEGQETQYF. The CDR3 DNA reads TGTGCCAGCAGCTTAAGGGACGCCCGGGGGGAGGGCCAAGAGACCCAGTACTTC.

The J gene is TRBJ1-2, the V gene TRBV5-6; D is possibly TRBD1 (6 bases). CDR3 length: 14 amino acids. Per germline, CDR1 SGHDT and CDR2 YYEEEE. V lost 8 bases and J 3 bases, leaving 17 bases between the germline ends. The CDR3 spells CASNGQGRDYGYTF. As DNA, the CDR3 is TGTGCCAGTAATGGGCAGGGGAGAGACTATGGCTACACCTTC.

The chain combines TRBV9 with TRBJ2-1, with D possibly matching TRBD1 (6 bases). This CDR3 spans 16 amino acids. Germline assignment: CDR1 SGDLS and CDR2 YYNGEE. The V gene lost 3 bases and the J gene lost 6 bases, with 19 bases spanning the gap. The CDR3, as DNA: TGTGCCAGCAGCGACCTTCGTGGGGGCGCGGGCAATGAGCAGTTCTTC. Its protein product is CASSDLRGGAGNEQFF.

The chain's CDR3 is CATTLQRGGQEQFF. The DNA for the CDR3 is TGTGCCACAACCCTACAGCGGGGAGGGCAGGAGCAGTTCTTC. This chain uses TRBV19 with TRBJ2-1; 7 bases are a match to TRBD2. V dropped 10 bases and J dropped 10; count of bases not matched to a gene: 16. Germline lookup yields CDR1 LNHDA and CDR2 SQIVND (reference sequence). There are 14 residues in the CDR3.